Presented here are 15 T cell receptor beta chains from one specimen sequenced in a study of cytomegalovirus exposure and HLA in healthy donors. Both 60 Vbeta primers and 13 Jbeta primers went into the PCR. Profiled with immunoSEQ multiplex PCR; TCRdb holds only in-frame clones, not every one. The sample shows roughly 180,000 clones, approximately 84% of them seen only once. Sequencing was carried out using PBMCs. These receptors were obtained from a woman aged 45-59 years in good health and CMV-seropositive.

The gene calls are TRBV4-1 and TRBJ1-2; D unresolved. The CDR3 sequence is 17 residues long. Trimming took off 3 bases at V and 4 bases at J, with 21 bases between the two ends. The germline V gene has CDR1 MGHRA and CDR2 YSYEKL. The DNA of the CDR3 is TGCGCCAGCAGCCACCCACAACTGTCCGGGGAAAGCTATGGCTACACCTTC. It specifies CASSHPQLSGESYGYTF.

The V and J genes are TRBV6-1 and TRBJ2-2; D ambiguous. The CDR3 runs 13 residues. V shed 4 bases and J shed 9 bases, with 12 bases lying between them. In germline, CDR1 is MNHNS, CDR2 SASEGT. CDR3: CASSGASHRELFF. In DNA form, the CDR3 reads TGTGCCAGCAGTGGGGCTTCCCATCGGGAGCTGTTTTTT.

The CDR3 DNA is TGCGCCAGCAGCCAAGTTTGGGCCGGTACCTACGAGCAGTACTTC. Its translation is CASSQVWAGTYEQYF. The chain has TRBV4-3 and TRBJ2-7, with unresolved D. The CDR3 contains 15 residues. Trimming took 1 base from V and 2 from J, leaving 12 bases between them. CDR1 and CDR2 (germline): LGHNA, YSLEER.

V gene TRBV28 combines with J gene TRBJ1-2, with D possibly matching TRBD1 (6 bases). The CDR3 spans 16 residues. Deletions cut 4 bases from V and 4 bases from J, with 19 bases between. CDR1 is MDHEN and CDR2 is SYDVKM in the germline V gene. CDR3 bases: TGTGCCAGCAGTTCACCTCCTTCGACAGGCGGCTATGGCTACACCTTC. Translated, it gives CASSSPPSTGGYGYTF.

The rearrangement uses TRBV11-3 and TRBJ2-3, with a weak D call TRBD2 (6 bases). Germline assignment: CDR1 SGHNT and CDR2 YENEEA. There are 17 residues in the CDR3. Trimming took off 5 bases at V and 3 bases at J, with 21 bases between the two ends. The CDR3 nucleotides are TGTGCCAGCAGCATGCGCCTCCGGACTGGGGGGACAGATACGCAGTATTTT. It encodes CASSMRLRTGGTDTQYF. Full variable domain (outside the CDR3, taken from reference TRBV11-3 and TRBJ2-3): EAGVVQSPRYKIIEKKQPVAFWCNPISGHNTLYWYLQNLGQGPELLIRYENEEAVDDSQLPKDRFSAERLKGVDSTLKIQPAELGDSAVYLCASSMRLRTGGTDTQYFGPGTRLTVL.

This clone was picked up a small number of times. The V and J genes are TRBV4-1 and TRBJ2-2, with 12 positions matching TRBD2. CDR1 is MGHRA, CDR2 YSYEKL, per germline. This CDR3 is 20 amino acids long. After removal of 0 bases from V and 5 bases from J, the junction contained 13 bases not matched to a gene. CDR3 nucleotide sequence: TGCGCCAGCAGCCAAGACGACCCTAGCGGGAGGGGGAGGGGGACCGGGGAGCTGTTTTTT. It yields the protein CASSQDDPSGRGRGTGELFF.

A few counts support this clone. The J gene is TRBJ2-4, the V gene TRBV10-3; 8 bases are shared with TRBD1. The CDR3 contains 15 residues. Germline trimming cut 8 bases from V and 0 bases from J; bases unmatched to any gene: 6. CDR1 and CDR2 from the germline V gene are ENHRY and SYGVKD. The CDR3 reads CAICWTGIAKNIQYF. The DNA for the CDR3 is TGTGCCATCTGTTGGACAGGGATAGCCAAAAACATTCAGTACTTC.

The gene calls are TRBV19 and TRBJ1-2; D uncertain. Germline assignment: CDR1 LNHDA and CDR2 SQIVND (reference sequence). Between the trimmed V and J ends, which lost 3 bases and 8 bases, there was a span of 13 bases. The CDR3 runs 13 residues. Written as DNA, the CDR3 is TGTGCCAGTAGTATTCAGGTAGGAGGAGGCTACACCTTC. Translating it yields CASSIQVGGGYTF.

This sequence joins TRBV29-1 and TRBJ1-1; 7 nucleotides match TRBD1. The CDR3 extends over 13 amino acids. Germline CDR1 reads SQVTM; CDR2 reads ANQGSEA. The V and J ends lost 7 bases and 0 bases, in that order; junction bases with no gene match: 5. Here the CDR3 reads CSAEGQMNTEAFF. The CDR3 bases are TGCAGCGCTGAGGGACAGATGAACACTGAAGCTTTCTTT. Complete variable domain (other parts from reference TRBV29-1 and TRBJ1-1): SAVISQKPSRDICQRGTSLTIQCQVDSQVTMMFWYRQQPGQSLTLIATANQGSEATYESGFVIDKFPISRPNLTFSTLTVSNMSPEDSSIYLCSAEGQMNTEAFFGQGTRLTVV.

This chain joins TRBV28 and TRBJ2-7; TRBD2 matches at 10 bases. Trimming took 4 bases from V and 5 from J; bases not matched to a gene: 5. The CDR3 is made up of 14 amino acids. Germline CDR1 is MDHEN and CDR2 is SYDVKM. CDR3 region: CASSSSGSIHEQYF. DNA of the CDR3: TGTGCCAGCAGTTCTAGCGGGAGTATCCACGAGCAGTACTTC.

The genes are TRBV19 and TRBJ1-6; D may be TRBD1 (6 bases). Germline V lookup: CDR1 LNHDA, CDR2 SQIVND (reference sequence). The CDR3 runs 17 residues. With 7 bases removed from V and 0 bases from J, the gap between germline ends came to 16 bases. For the CDR3, the DNA is TGTGCCAGTACCACCGGGACACTGAGCTCCTATAATTCACCCCTCCACTTT. Its translation: CASTTGTLSSYNSPLHF. Full variable domain (missing parts from reference TRBV19 and TRBJ1-6): DGGITQSPKYLFRKEGQNVTLSCEQNLNHDAMYWYRQDPGQGLRLIYYSQIVNDFQKGDIAEGYSVSREKKESFPLTVTSAQKNPTAFYLCASTTGTLSSYNSPLHFGNGTRLTVT.

This clone turned up a few times. This rearrangement joins TRBV6-5 to TRBJ2-2; D gene uncertain. Germline assignment: CDR1 MNHEY and CDR2 SVGAGI. The CDR3 is 13 amino acids. Trimming pared 5 bases from V and 4 bases from J, leaving 8 bases between. DNA of the CDR3: TGTGCCAGCAGTCAAGCCATCACCGGGGAGCTGTTTTTT. It is translated as CASSQAITGELFF.

This chain links TRBV30 with TRBJ1-2; D may be TRBD1 (5 bases). V lost 4 bases and J 4 bases, leaving 13 bases between the germline ends. The CDR3 contains 13 residues. Germline CDR1 and CDR2: GTSNPN and SVGIG (reference sequence). CDR3 coding DNA: TGTGCCTGGATCCTGGCGGGGGGCTATGGCTACACCTTC. This encodes CAWILAGGYGYTF.

V and J are TRBV6-4 and TRBJ2-2, with TRBD2 identical over 10 bases. The V and J ends lost 8 bases and 5 bases, in that order; junction bases with no gene match: 5. The CDR3 sequence is 14 residues long. Germline assignment: CDR1 MRHNA and CDR2 SNTAGT. The CDR3 DNA reads as TGTGCCAGCCGCCCTAGCGGGGGAACCGGGGAGCTGTTTTTT. It translates to CASRPSGGTGELFF.

V usage is TRBV9 and J usage is TRBJ1-1; tentatively, D is TRBD1 (5 bases). Germline V lookup: CDR1 SGDLS, CDR2 YYNGEE. Trimming stripped 0 bases from V and 4 bases from J, with 13 bases between. This CDR3 comprises 15 residues. This CDR3 reads CASSVGHTGGTEAFF. CDR3 nucleotides: TGTGCCAGCAGCGTAGGGCACACAGGTGGCACTGAAGCTTTCTTT.